This T cell receptor beta chain was retrieved from a study of T cell changes during pregnancy in multiple sclerosis. The CDR3 spans 12 residues. Sequencing was performed with immunoSEQ multiplex PCR; in TCRdb, only in-frame clones are kept and a portion is missing. The top ten clones hold roughly 3% of a sample with about 100,000 clones, more than 85% of them seen once. The starting material was peripheral blood, obtained in the second trimester of pregnancy. The chain combines TRBV21-1 with TRBJ2-1; TRBD2, the table's D call, was not compared with the DNA. TRBV21-1 constitutes a pseudogene. The source of this sequence is a female donor with multiple sclerosis, enrolled in a pregnancy study. This CDR3 is CASSVSCVEQFF. The CDR3 DNA reads TGTGCCAGCAGCGTGAGTTGCGTTGAGCAGTTCTTC.